Following are 6 T cell receptor beta chains from one sample sequenced in a study of T cell repertoires in cytomegalovirus infection. TCRdb passed the reads through MiXCR, listing each CDR3 protein once. The repertoire includes 650,000 to 900,000 distinct CDR3 sequences, roughly 33% of them detected once, and under 15% sits in the top ten. The antigens of these receptors remain unknown. The specimen comprised cultured CD8+ T cells from PBMCs, sampled from culture after CMV antigen stimulation. These receptors were taken from a human donor in good health (CMV status not recorded). Some clones in this sample may be carry-over from other donors' samples.

This rearrangement joins TRBV5-1 to TRBJ2-1, with a weak D call TRBD1 (6 bases). The CDR3 is made up of 15 amino acids. Germline V CDR1 and CDR2: SGHRS, YFSETQ. Trimming shortened V by 5 bases and J by 2 bases, and 14 bases separated the two germline ends. The CDR3, as DNA: TGCGCCAGCAGGGATACAACAGGGCCCTACAATGAGCAGTTCTTC. Protein sequence: CASRDTTGPYNEQFF.

As DNA, the CDR3 is TGTGCCAGCAGCCCTTTTCGGGGGGGAGGTTCACCCCTCCACTTT. Protein sequence: CASSPFRGGGSPLHF. The chain is built from TRBV6-6 and TRBJ1-6, with D possibly being TRBD1 (5 bases). Trimming shortened V by 6 bases and J by 9 bases, and 18 bases separated the two germline ends. The CDR3 totals 15 residues. Per germline, CDR1 MNHNY and CDR2 SVGAGI (reference sequence).

The rearrangement links TRBV4-3 to TRBJ2-1; no firm D call. This CDR3 comprises 19 residues. V was shortened by 0 bases and J by 0 bases, with 18 bases between the two germline ends. CDR1 and CDR2 from the germline V gene are LGHNA and YSLEER. CDR3 sequence (DNA): TGCGCCAGCAGCCAAGAAGTGGTTTACGAGCTGAGCTCCTACAATGAGCAGTTCTTC. This encodes CASSQEVVYELSSYNEQFF.

This clonotype was detected a few times. This rearrangement joins TRBV6-2 or TRBV6-3 to TRBJ1-1; maybe TRBD1 (5 bases). The CDR3 is 15 amino acids. Trimming pared 7 bases from V and 8 bases from J, leaving 23 bases between. Germline lookup yields CDR1 MNHEY and CDR2 SVGEGT. CDR3 amino acids: CASNPYPLRDPEAFF. CDR3 nucleotide sequence: TGTGCCAGCAATCCATACCCCCTCAGGGACCCCGAAGCTTTCTTT.

This clonotype came up many times. This chain uses TRBV7-3 with TRBJ2-1, with TRBD2 matching 9 bases. CDR3 length equals 17 residues. Germline-derived CDR1 and CDR2 are SGHTA and FQGTGA. The junction had 8 bases not matched to a gene; V was cut back by 0 bases and J by 5 bases. CDR3 amino acids: CASSLTLGSGSNNEQFF. The CDR3 DNA is TGTGCCAGCAGCTTAACGTTGGGTAGCGGGAGCAACAATGAGCAGTTCTTC. The complete variable domain, with remaining parts taken from reference TRBV7-3 and TRBJ2-1, reads GAGVSQTPSNKVTEKGKYVELRCDPISGHTALYWYRQSLGQGPEFLIYFQGTGAADDSGLPNDRFFAVRPEGSVSTLKIQRTERGDSAVYLCASSLTLGSGSNNEQFFGPGTRLTVL.

This clonotype has ten or more counts. This chain joins TRBV4-1 and TRBJ1-1; unclear D gene. CDR1 and CDR2 from the germline V gene are MGHRA and YSYEKL. The CDR3 has 12 residues. V was clipped by 3 bases and J by 1 base, with 3 bases between them. CDR3: CASSQSNTEAFF. As DNA, the CDR3 is TGCGCCAGCAGCCAGTCGAACACTGAAGCTTTCTTT.